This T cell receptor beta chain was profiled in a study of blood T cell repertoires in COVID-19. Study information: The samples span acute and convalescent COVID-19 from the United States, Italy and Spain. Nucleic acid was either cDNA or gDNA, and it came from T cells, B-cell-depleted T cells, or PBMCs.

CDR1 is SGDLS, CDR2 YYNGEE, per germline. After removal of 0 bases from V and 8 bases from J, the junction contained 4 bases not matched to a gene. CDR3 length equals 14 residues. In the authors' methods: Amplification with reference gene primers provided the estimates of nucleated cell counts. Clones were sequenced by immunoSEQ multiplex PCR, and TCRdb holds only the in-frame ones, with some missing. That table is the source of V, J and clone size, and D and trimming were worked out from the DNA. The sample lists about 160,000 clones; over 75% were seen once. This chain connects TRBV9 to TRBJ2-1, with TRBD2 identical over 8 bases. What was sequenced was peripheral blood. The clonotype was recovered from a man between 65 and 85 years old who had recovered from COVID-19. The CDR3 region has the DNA TGTGCCAGCAGCGTAGAAGGGACTAGGGATGAGCAGTTCTTC. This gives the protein CASSVEGTRDEQFF.